This T cell receptor beta chain derives from a study of blood T cell repertoires in COVID-19. Across under 25 US areas, participants ranged in age from roughly 18 to 89 years. TCRdb's copy holds only in-frame clones and misses some; the assay was immunoSEQ multiplex PCR. The table has a few hundred thousand clones, around 87% seen once. Looked up from germline, CDR1 is MGHDK and CDR2 is SYGVNS. The CDR3 runs 15 residues. The V gene lost 1 base and the J gene lost 4 bases, with 12 bases spanning the gap. The TCR originated in a man aged 35-49 years in a cohort exposed to, infected with or recovered from COVID-19 (not recorded which). This rearrangement joins TRBV25-1 to TRBJ2-3; weak D call: TRBD1 (5 bases). The specimen was PBMCs or T cells enriched from blood (not recorded which). CDR3 protein: CASSESRGSADTQYF. The CDR3 region has the DNA TGTGCCAGCAGTGAATCAAGGGGATCGGCAGATACGCAGTATTTT.